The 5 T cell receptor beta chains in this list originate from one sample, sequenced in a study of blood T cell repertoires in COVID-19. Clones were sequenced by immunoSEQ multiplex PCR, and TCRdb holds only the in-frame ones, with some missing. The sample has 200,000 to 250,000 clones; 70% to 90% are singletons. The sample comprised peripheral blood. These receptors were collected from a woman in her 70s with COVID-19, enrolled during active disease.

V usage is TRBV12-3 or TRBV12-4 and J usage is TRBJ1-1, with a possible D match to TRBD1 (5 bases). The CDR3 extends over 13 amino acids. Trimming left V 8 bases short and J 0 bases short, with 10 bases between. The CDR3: CASLQGVNTEAFF. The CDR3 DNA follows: TGTGCCAGCCTACAAGGGGTGAACACTGAAGCTTTCTTT.

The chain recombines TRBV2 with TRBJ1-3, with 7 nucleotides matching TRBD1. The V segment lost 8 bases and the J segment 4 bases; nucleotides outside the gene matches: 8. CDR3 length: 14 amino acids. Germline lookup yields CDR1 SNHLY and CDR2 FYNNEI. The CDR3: CASADEGQGNTIYF. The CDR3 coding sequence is TGTGCCAGCGCCGATGAGGGACAGGGAAACACCATATATTTT.

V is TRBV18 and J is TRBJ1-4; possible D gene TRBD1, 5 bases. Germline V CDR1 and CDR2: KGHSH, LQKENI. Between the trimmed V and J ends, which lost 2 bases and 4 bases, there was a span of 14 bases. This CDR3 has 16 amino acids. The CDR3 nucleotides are TGTGCCAGCTCACCATCTCTCACAGGATATAATGAAAAACTGTTTTTT. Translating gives CASSPSLTGYNEKLFF.

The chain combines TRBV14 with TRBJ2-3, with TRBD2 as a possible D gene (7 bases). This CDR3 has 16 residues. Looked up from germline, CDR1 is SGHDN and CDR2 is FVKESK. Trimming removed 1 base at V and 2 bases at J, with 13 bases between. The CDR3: CASSQGRGRNTDTQYF. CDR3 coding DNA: TGTGCCAGCAGCCAAGGGCGGGGGCGTAACACAGATACGCAGTATTTT.

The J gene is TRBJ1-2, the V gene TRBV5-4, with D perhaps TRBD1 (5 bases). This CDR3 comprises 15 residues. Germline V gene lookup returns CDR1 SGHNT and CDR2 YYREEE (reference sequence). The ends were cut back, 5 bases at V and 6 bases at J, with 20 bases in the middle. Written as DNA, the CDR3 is TGTGCCAGCAGTCCCCCGGGGGTATCGACAGATGGCTACACCTTC. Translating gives CASSPPGVSTDGYTF.